This T cell receptor beta chain is drawn from a study of blood T cell repertoires in COVID-19. Repertoires were generated with immunoSEQ multiplex PCR, while TCRdb's copy carries only in-frame clones and drops some. This table has some 220,000 clones, 70% to 90% appearing once. This clone was seen just once. The sequence derives from a human donor in a cohort sampled during active COVID-19. Sequenced: peripheral blood.

CDR3 sequence: CASSEKTGGGTEAFF. The CDR3, as DNA: TGTGCCAGCAGTGAAAAGACAGGGGGCGGGACTGAAGCTTTCTTT. J is TRBJ1-1 and V is TRBV6-1; 10 nucleotides align to TRBD1. CDR1 is MNHNS and CDR2 is SASEGT in the germline V gene. The trim removed 2 bases at V and 5 bases at J, leaving 5 bases unmatched. The CDR3 sequence is 15 residues long.